A selection of T cell receptor beta chains follows, all from one sample in a study of cytomegalovirus exposure and HLA in healthy donors. Produced via immunoSEQ multiplex PCR; TCRdb's table is partial and in-frame only. The sample lists 150,000 to 200,000 clones, roughly four fifths occurring once. Specimen: PBMCs. Receptor source: a man between 40 and 49 years old in good health and CMV-seronegative. The CDR3 runs from the conserved cysteine through the conserved F or W. D genes are given only for firm matches. Size is omitted from some rows. Given values are once, few, many or a class for expanded clones.

v_gene	abundance	j_gene	d_gene	CDR3aa	CDR3nt
TRBV7-8	.	TRBJ1-6	TRBD1	CASSFPPGQGPGGSYNSPLHF	TGTGCCAGCAGCTTCCCCCCGGGACAGGGGCCTGGCGGCTCCTATAATTCACCCCTCCACTTT
TRBV27	.	TRBJ2-5	TRBD1	CASSFRGGPETQYF	TGTGCCAGCAGTTTTCGAGGGGGCCCAGAGACCCAGTACTTC
TRBV15	.	TRBJ2-3	.	CATSTQGSATQYF	TGTGCCACCAGCACGCAGGGGTCGGCTACGCAGTATTTT
TRBV13	.	TRBJ2-2	.	CASSLLTGELFF	TGTGCCAGCAGCTTACTAACCGGGGAGCTGTTTTTT
TRBV15	once	TRBJ2-3	.	CATSGQLSASTDTQYF	TGTGCCACCAGTGGGCAACTCAGTGCTAGCACAGATACGCAGTATTTT
TRBV7-2	.	TRBJ1-1	.	CASSLPGRGTEAFF	TGTGCCAGCAGCTTACCAGGGAGGGGAACTGAAGCTTTCTTT
TRBV9	once	TRBJ2-6	.	CASSAQSHPSGANVLTF	TGTGCCAGCAGCGCCCAGTCACACCCCTCTGGGGCCAACGTCCTGACTTTC
TRBV4-1	.	TRBJ1-3	.	CASSQQISGNTIYF	TGCGCCAGCAGCCAACAGATCTCTGGAAACACCATATATTTT
TRBV28	few	TRBJ1-1	TRBD1	CASSLSGGLLMNTEAFF	TGTGCCAGCAGTTTATCAGGGGGCCTATTGATGAACACTGAAGCTTTCTTT
TRBV6-4	.	TRBJ2-1	.	CASSDSWGLQFF	TGTGCCAGCAGTGACTCGTGGGGACTTCAGTTCTTC
TRBV7-9	.	TRBJ2-4	.	CASSFVSPRAKNIQYF	TGTGCCAGCAGCTTTGTAAGCCCGAGGGCCAAAAACATTCAGTACTTC
TRBV6-5	.	TRBJ1-5	TRBD1	CASSWDRGLVNQPQHF	TGTGCCAGCAGTTGGGACAGGGGGTTGGTAAATCAGCCCCAGCATTTT
TRBV6-5	.	TRBJ2-7	.	CASSPPGQREQYF	TGTGCCAGCAGTCCCCCCGGACAACGCGAGCAGTACTTC
TRBV19	once	TRBJ2-7	TRBD2	CASSIRLAGELRAYEQYF	TGTGCCAGTAGTATAAGACTAGCGGGAGAATTAAGGGCCTACGAGCAGTACTTC
TRBV5-1	.	TRBJ2-1	.	CASSPLNFLANEQFF	TGCGCCAGCAGCCCTCTCAACTTTCTCGCCAATGAGCAGTTCTTC
TRBV6-1	few	TRBJ2-1	TRBD2	CASSAGLAGVDEQFF	TGTGCCAGCAGTGCGGGACTAGCGGGAGTCGATGAGCAGTTCTTC
TRBV6-5	.	TRBJ1-2	.	CASTPRQVTVYGYTF	TGTGCCAGCACCCCCCGACAGGTTACCGTTTATGGCTACACCTTC
TRBV10-3	.	TRBJ2-1	TRBD2	CAISPGLAGDEQFF	TGTGCCATCAGCCCGGGACTAGCGGGAGATGAGCAGTTCTTC
TRBV27	.	TRBJ1-1	TRBD1	CASSHRGYKAFF	TGTGCCAGCAGCCACAGGGGGTACAAAGCTTTCTTT
TRBV5-3	few	TRBJ2-1	.	CARSLDEVRSYNEQFF	TGTGCCAGAAGCTTGGATGAGGTGCGGAGCTACAATGAGCAGTTCTTC
TRBV28	.	TRBJ2-2	.	CASSLTGTSGELFF	TGTGCCAGCAGTTTAACCGGGACATCTGGGGAGCTGTTTTTT
TRBV18	once	TRBJ2-2	.	CASSPPDTGLNTGELFF	TGTGCCAGCTCACCACCGGATACAGGGCTTAACACCGGGGAGCTGTTTTTT
TRBV28	.	TRBJ1-4	.	CASRSGKEKLFF	TGTGCCAGCAGATCAGGGAAGGAAAAACTGTTTTTT